The rows below give T cell receptor beta chains drawn from one sample of a study of human T cells and chemical hapten exposure. Using its own MiXCR run on the RACE reads, TCRdb lists one record per CDR3 protein. Of tens of thousands of distinct CDR3 sequences in the sample, roughly 10% were seen once. Source: whole blood, taken in connection with sensitization to the hapten diphenylcyclopropenone (DPC). The source of these receptors is a woman between 25 and 40 years old with alopecia areata. Some clones in this sample may be carry-over from other donors' samples. The conserved cysteine and the conserved F or W are not part of the CDR3 here.

V | CDR3
TRBV10-1 | ASSGNRNSPLH
TRBV6-2/TRBV6-3 | ASSYTTNQPQH
TRBV29-1 | SARQGRDTQY
TRBV6-2/TRBV6-3 | ASSYSFQPQH
TRBV9 | ASSVSGQETQY
TRBV20-1 | SARLAGGPSGEQY
TRBV7-6 | ASSPNSNTEAF
TRBV29-1 | SVLTSGGVSEQF
TRBV7-2 | ASSLRREGSNEQF
TRBV2 | ASTYSTEAF
TRBV6-1 | ASTLTQTANQPQH
TRBV25-1 | ASSEYRRAF
TRBV28 | ASSYNGQNYGYT
TRBV6-6 | ASTIRGGGAF
TRBV20-1 | SAGQPVGEQY
TRBV2 | ASVSQSGSEKLF
TRBV19 | ASSLAGTGTDTQY
TRBV7-2 | ASSSRLAGEPDTQY
TRBV12-5 | ASGLVLGDSYSNQPQH
TRBV5-4 | ASSGDRVHNSPLH
TRBV24-1 | ATSDRTSGSYNEQF
TRBV19 | ASRDRYNEQF
TRBV4-3 | ASSRMSTNEKLF
TRBV20-1 | SAHSGFTSGASTDTQY
TRBV6-5 | ASSYRDSKAF
TRBV29-1 | SVERRENTEAF
TRBV5-1 | ASSLAGTDGYGYT
TRBV18 | ASSPMRQGGYNEQF